This paragraph reports one T cell receptor beta chain. The target antigen is unknown. A junction boundary mismatches the germline segment, possibly from a read error. Three rounds of nested PCR, following a modified ARM-PCR protocol, produced the TCRbeta library. TCRdb recomputed calls from the multiplex PCR reads with MiXCR, one row per CDR3 protein. Of 100,000 to 120,000 distinct CDR3 sequences in the sample, under 90% were seen once. RNA was extracted from bulk tissue without any cell sorting. Donors were chemotherapy-naive, newly diagnosed lung cancer surgical patients in China, August–late 2014. This entry belongs to a study of tumor and adjacent non-tumor tissue in lung cancer. Study summary: Aged 31 to 76 years, patients included roughly 10 men and about 5 women with stage I to III disease.

Overall study results and limits: In normal lung, the top 100 clones were significantly more dominant than in tumor.

Material: lung tumor tissue. The clonotype comes from a man in his 70s with non-small cell lung cancer.

CDR3 sequence: CASSIPGQDYGYTF. Written as DNA, the CDR3 is TGCGCCAGCAGTATTCCGGGACAGGACTATGGCTACACCTTC. This chain links TRBV6-6 with TRBJ1-2; 8 nucleotides line up with TRBD1. The CDR3 has 14 amino acids. Germline CDR1 MNHNY, CDR2 SVGAGI (reference sequence).